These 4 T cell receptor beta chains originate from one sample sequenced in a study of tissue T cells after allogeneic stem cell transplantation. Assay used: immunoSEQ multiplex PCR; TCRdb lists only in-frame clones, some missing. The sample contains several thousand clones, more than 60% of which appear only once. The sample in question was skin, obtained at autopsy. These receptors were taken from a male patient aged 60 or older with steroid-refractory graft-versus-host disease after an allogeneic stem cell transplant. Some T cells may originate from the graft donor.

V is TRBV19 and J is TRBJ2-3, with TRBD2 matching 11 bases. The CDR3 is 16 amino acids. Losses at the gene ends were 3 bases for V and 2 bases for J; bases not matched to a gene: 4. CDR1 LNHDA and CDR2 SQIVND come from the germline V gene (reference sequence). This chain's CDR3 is CASSILAGGSTDTQYF. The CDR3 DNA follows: TGTGCCAGTAGTATCTTAGCGGGGGGGTCCACAGATACGCAGTATTTT. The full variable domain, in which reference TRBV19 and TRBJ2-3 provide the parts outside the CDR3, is DGGITQSPKYLFRKEGQNVTLSCEQNLNHDAMYWYRQDPGQGLRLIYYSQIVNDFQKGDIAEGYSVSREKKESFPLTVTSAQKNPTAFYLCASSILAGGSTDTQYFGPGTRLTVL.

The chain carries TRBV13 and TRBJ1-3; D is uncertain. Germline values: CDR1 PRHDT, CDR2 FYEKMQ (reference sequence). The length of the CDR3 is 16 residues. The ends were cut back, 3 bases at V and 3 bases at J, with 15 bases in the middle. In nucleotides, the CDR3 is TGTGCCAGCAGCTTGGTGGACTCCTGGGGTGGAAACACCATATATTTT. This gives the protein CASSLVDSWGGNTIYF.

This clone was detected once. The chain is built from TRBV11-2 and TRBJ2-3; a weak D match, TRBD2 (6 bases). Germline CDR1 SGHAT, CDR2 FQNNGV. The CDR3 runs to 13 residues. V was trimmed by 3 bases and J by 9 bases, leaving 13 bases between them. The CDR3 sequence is CASSFPAEGTQYF. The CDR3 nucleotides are TGTGCCAGCAGCTTCCCGGCGGAGGGGACGCAGTATTTT.

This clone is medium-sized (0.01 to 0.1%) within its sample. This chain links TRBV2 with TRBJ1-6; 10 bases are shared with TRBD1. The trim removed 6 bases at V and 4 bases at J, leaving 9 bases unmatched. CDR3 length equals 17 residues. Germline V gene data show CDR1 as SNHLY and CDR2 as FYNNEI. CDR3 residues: CASRRGTGASYNSPLHF. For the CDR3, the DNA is TGTGCCAGCAGGAGAGGGACAGGGGCGTCATATAATTCACCCCTCCACTTT.